What follows describes a single T cell receptor (beta chain). The antigen it recognizes is unknown. The input lacks base qualities; no much larger clone sits a single base away. Each collaborating institution followed its own protocols to collect whole blood in K2EDTA tubes. For TCRbeta analysis, collaborators shipped samples as frozen whole blood, isolated PBMCs, or DNA extracted from either of those sample types. CDR1 is given as SEHNR and CDR2 as FQNEAQ, both from the germline V gene (reference sequence). The CDR3 holds 18 amino acids from the cysteine to the phenylalanine. Only the CDR3 portion is preserved as DNA: 54 bases, with reading frame beginning at the first base. V is pruned by 6 bases and J by 1 base, leaving 9 bases of the junction without a gene match. TCRbeta CDR3 regions were amplified from genomic DNA using the immunoSEQ Assay, a bias-controlled multiplex PCR. Processing in the source paper ran as follows. The number of nucleated cells in each sample was estimated by amplification of reference gene primers within the assay. To quantify the absolute abundance of each unique TCRbeta CDR3 rearrangement, sequence reads were collapsed and filtered. For each sample, productive Simpson clonality was calculated as the square root of Simpson's diversity index across productive rearrangements. TCRdb re-hosts the immuneACCESS table, in-frame sequences only. Its copies lack some clones; in the studies checked, an unresolved V gene accounts for under half of them, and the cause for the rest is not known. From that table come the V and J calls and clone size; the DNA was used to work out D and trimming. The sample records 110,000 or so clones, approximately 90% of which are singletons. The biggest ten clones account for roughly 19% of the sample.

This entry belongs to a study of blood T cell repertoires in COVID-19 (dated by TCRdb to about 2020). For the study in its entirety: Samples covering the acute and convalescent phases of COVID-19 were provided by collaborators in the United States, Italy and Spain. Where HLA class I and class II types were available, the types were taken from metadata supplied by the sample provider, not from assay-based typing. The material from the prospective study consisted of cDNA or gDNA derived from T cells, B-cell-depleted T cells, or PBMCs. The samples were drawn from the first 160 participants of the ongoing ImmuneRACE study and from 1,254 subjects provided by 6 global collaborators. A freely available public database, intended as a resource for researchers studying the immune response to SARS-CoV-2, is where the repertoires were released. Nearly every sample came with metadata listing a de-identified subject ID, COVID-19 status, age in years and sex. The dataset comprised deeply sampled blood TCRbeta repertoires from subjects exposed to, actively infected with, or recovered from COVID-19.

General findings and caveats noted by the study authors: The quantity of clinical and demographic metadata differed by source and by participant and was supplied without curation.

The TCR sequence derives from a human donor with acute or convalescent COVID-19. The donor label of this sample is uncertain. The chain couples TRBV7-9 to TRBJ2-6; 10 bases in between match TRBD1. Material: peripheral blood. The DNA is as follows: TGTGCCAGCAGGCCAAACCCGGGACAGGGGTCTGGGGCCAACGTCCTGACTTTC. This translates into CASRPNPGQGSGANVLTF.